This T cell receptor (beta chain) was identified in a study of cytomegalovirus exposure and HLA in healthy donors. Whole-study results and caveats: Published work reported that the classifier diagnosed cytomegalovirus status with high specificity and sensitivity. It was reported that TCR beta sequences correctly inferred the HLA-A and HLA-B alleles for most subjects.

V lost 7 bases and J lost 6; bases outside the gene matches: 9. CDR3 length equals 15 residues. Germline loops: CDR1 SGHVS, CDR2 FNYEAQ. Notes on this clone: No antigen is known for it.

It was with 60 Vbeta and 13 Jbeta primers that the PCR ran. Sequencing used immunoSEQ multiplex PCR; TCRdb keeps in-frame clones, though not all of them. The sample carries 100,000 to 140,000 clones, 81% recorded once. Sequencing was done on a sample of PBMCs. V is TRBV7-6 and J is TRBJ2-1; 10 nucleotides match TRBD2. This TCR was sampled from a man in his thirties or forties in good health and CMV-seronegative. The CDR3 protein is CASTDGLAAGNEQFF. The CDR3 nucleotides are TGTGCCAGCACCGACGGACTAGCGGCAGGCAATGAGCAGTTCTTC.